This T cell receptor (beta chain) was recovered during a study of regulatory T cells in long-lasting Graves disease. Study-level information: It was over 5 years of antithyroid drugs, with positive TSH receptor antibodies, that meant persistent Graves' disease.

To make TCR beta libraries, researchers used iRepertoire HTBI primers and Arm-PCR of CDR3 regions. Source study methods: Across the samples, identification revealed just over 60 TRBV and over 12 TRBJ segments. TCRdb redid the calling of the multiplex PCR reads with MiXCR, one entry per CDR3 protein. The V and J calls were determined by TCRdb, not by the authors. Of 400,000 to 500,000 distinct CDR3 sequences in the sample, under 25% are singletons; the top ten hold roughly an eighth. Regarding the study as a whole: A greater number of public clonotypes (fewer than 3,000) was shared by persistent patients than by new patients (approximately 880).

This clonotype has a handful of counts. The antigen is not known. Regarding time point: persistent/refractory GD, antithyroid drugs over 5 years with positive TRAb. Isolated PBMC RNA provided the starting material for the TCR library. Sequencing used peripheral blood mononuclear cells (PBMCs), obtained when the disease was refractory, from a patient treated with antithyroid drugs. This TCR was recovered from a female donor with Graves disease.

This CDR3 reads CAWIRADYGYTF. In nucleotides, the CDR3 is TGTGCCTGGATCCGGGCCGACTATGGCTACACCTTC. The chain links TRBV30 to TRBJ1-2; no definite D call. V dropped 4 bases and J dropped 3 bases, with 9 bases sitting between them. The length of the CDR3 is 12 residues. Germline V gene lookup returns CDR1 GTSNPN and CDR2 SVGIG (reference sequence).